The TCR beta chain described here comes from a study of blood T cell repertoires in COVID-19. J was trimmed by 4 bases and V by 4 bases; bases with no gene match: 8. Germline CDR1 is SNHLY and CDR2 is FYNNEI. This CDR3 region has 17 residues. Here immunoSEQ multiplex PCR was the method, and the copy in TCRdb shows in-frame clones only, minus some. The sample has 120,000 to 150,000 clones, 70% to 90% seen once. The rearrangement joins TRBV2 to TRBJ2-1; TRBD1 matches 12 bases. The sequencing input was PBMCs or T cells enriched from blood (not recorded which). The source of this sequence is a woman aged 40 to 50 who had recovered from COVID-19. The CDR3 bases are TGTGCCAGCAGTGCGGGACAGGGGGCCTTTGGGTACAATGAGCAGTTCTTC. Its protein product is CASSAGQGAFGYNEQFF.